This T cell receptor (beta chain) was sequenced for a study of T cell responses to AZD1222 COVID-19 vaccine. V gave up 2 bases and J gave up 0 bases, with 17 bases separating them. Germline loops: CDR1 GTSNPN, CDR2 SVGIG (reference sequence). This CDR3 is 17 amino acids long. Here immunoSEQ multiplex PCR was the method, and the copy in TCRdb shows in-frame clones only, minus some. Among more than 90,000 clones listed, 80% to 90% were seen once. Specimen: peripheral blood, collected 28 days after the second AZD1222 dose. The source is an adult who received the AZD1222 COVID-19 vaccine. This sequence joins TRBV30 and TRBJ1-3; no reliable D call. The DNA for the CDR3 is TGTGCCTGGAGTCAGATGGCCCGAGGGTTCTCTGGAAACACCATATATTTT. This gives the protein CAWSQMARGFSGNTIYF.